Listed here are 30 T cell receptor beta chains from one sample, sequenced in a study of blood T cell repertoires in COVID-19. Clones were read by immunoSEQ multiplex PCR, and TCRdb kept only the in-frame ones, dropping some. Among roughly 92,000 clones listed, around 87% were seen once. Sample: peripheral blood. These receptors originate from an elderly woman with acute or convalescent COVID-19.

The rearrangement uses TRBV6-1 and TRBJ2-1; the D gene is possibly TRBD2 (6 bases). V was shortened by 2 bases and J by 0 bases, with 11 bases between the two germline ends. In germline, CDR1 is MNHNS, CDR2 SASEGT. This CDR3 comprises 16 residues. The CDR3 nucleotides read TGTGCCAGCAGTGAACTCGACGGGGGCTCCTACAATGAGCAGTTCTTC. Protein: CASSELDGGSYNEQFF.

Remarks on this clone: The same CDR3 arises from other DNA sequences in this sample as well. The chain has TRBV29-1 and TRBJ2-5, with D perhaps matching TRBD2 (6 bases). Trimming cost V 4 bases and J 1 base, with 7 bases left between them. The CDR3 covers 12 residues. CDR1 is SQVTM, CDR2 ANQGSEA, per germline. In DNA, the CDR3 is TGCAGCGTTGCGGGAGCCCAAGAGACCCAGTACTTC. As protein: CSVAGAQETQYF. Full variable domain (outside the CDR3, taken from reference TRBV29-1 and TRBJ2-5): SAVISQKPSRDICQRGTSLTIQCQVDSQVTMMFWYRQQPGQSLTLIATANQGSEATYESGFVIDKFPISRPNLTFSTLTVSNMSPEDSSIYLCSVAGAQETQYFGPGTRLLVL.

The chain combines TRBV19 with TRBJ1-6, with D perhaps TRBD1 (6 bases). The CDR3 contains 16 residues. Trimming removed 4 bases at V and 4 bases at J, with 14 bases between. Per germline, CDR1 LNHDA and CDR2 SQIVND (reference sequence). The CDR3 DNA reads as TGTGCCAGTAGTACCGAACAGGGCCAGTATAATTCACCCCTCCACTTT. Its translation is CASSTEQGQYNSPLHF.

V and J are TRBV7-2 and TRBJ2-7, with 7 bases fitting TRBD1. The CDR3 runs to 14 residues. CDR1 is SGHTA, CDR2 FQGNSA, per germline. V shed 5 bases and J 0 bases; nucleotides not matched to a gene: 4. The CDR3, as DNA: TGTGCCAGCAGCACGACAGGGTTCTCCTACGAGCAGTACTTC. Residues: CASSTTGFSYEQYF.

V is TRBV6-5 and J is TRBJ1-1; 7 bases agree with TRBD1. The junction had 9 bases not matched to a gene; V was cut back by 4 bases and J by 4 bases. The CDR3 is 15 amino acids. Germline V gene data show CDR1 as MNHEY and CDR2 as SVGAGI. CDR3 protein: CASSSGGTGVTEAFF. Here the CDR3 DNA reads TGTGCCAGCAGTTCAGGGGGGACGGGGGTCACTGAAGCTTTCTTT.

The genes are TRBV14 and TRBJ2-1; 12 positions agree with TRBD1. The V gene's germline CDR1 is SGHDN and CDR2 FVKESK. The CDR3 extends over 15 amino acids. V shed 3 bases, J shed 10 bases, and the junction held 7 bases outside the gene matches. This CDR3 reads CASSQGQGAVREQFF. The CDR3 DNA is TGTGCCAGCAGCCAGGGACAGGGGGCGGTTAGGGAGCAGTTCTTC.

The chain combines TRBV15 with TRBJ2-1; D might be TRBD2 (6 bases). CDR1 LNHNV and CDR2 YYDKDF come from the germline V gene (reference sequence). The CDR3 extends over 15 amino acids. V was shortened by 0 bases and J by 2 bases, with 8 bases between the two germline ends. CDR3 loop: CATSREGGPYNEQFF. Written as DNA, the CDR3 is TGTGCCACCAGCAGAGAGGGAGGTCCCTACAATGAGCAGTTCTTC. The full variable domain, in which reference TRBV15 and TRBJ2-1 provide the parts outside the CDR3, is DAMVIQNPRYQVTQFGKPVTLSCSQTLNHNVMYWYQQKSSQAPKLLFHYYDKDFNNEADTPDNFQSRRPNTSFCFLDIRSPGLGDTAMYLCATSREGGPYNEQFFGPGTRLTVL.

V gene TRBV5-1 combines with J gene TRBJ1-4; TRBD1 might be the D (5 bases). The ends were cut back, 4 bases at V and 5 bases at J, with 15 bases in the middle. The CDR3 is 15 amino acids. Germline-derived CDR1 and CDR2 are SGHRS and YFSETQ. The CDR3 DNA sequence: TGCGCCAGCAGCGCGGGACTCCGGGGGAATGAAAAACTGTTTTTT. As protein: CASSAGLRGNEKLFF.

This chain joins TRBV9 and TRBJ2-5; D is perhaps TRBD2 (5 bases). Deletions cut 3 bases from V and 1 base from J, with 16 bases between. This CDR3 comprises 16 residues. Germline-derived CDR1 and CDR2 are SGDLS and YYNGEE. In DNA, the CDR3 is TGTGCCAGCAGCGCCGCGGGCAGTCAGTTCCAAGAGACCCAGTACTTC. This codes for CASSAAGSQFQETQYF.

The chain recombines TRBV7-2 with TRBJ2-1; 7 positions match TRBD2. Unmatched junction bases numbered 10, after V lost 4 bases and J lost 7 bases. The CDR3 extends over 15 amino acids. Germline lookup yields CDR1 SGHTA and CDR2 FQGNSA. As DNA, the CDR3 is TGTGCCAGCAGCTCGGACTCCGGGGAGGGTAATGAGCAGTTCTTC. Translation: CASSSDSGEGNEQFF.

Regarding this clone: At one end the junction does not follow the germline gene, possibly because of a read error. The chain links TRBV7-7 to TRBJ2-7; 7 nucleotides match TRBD1. CDR3 size: 17 residues. Germline V CDR1 and CDR2: SSHAT, FNYEAQ (reference sequence). The CDR3 reads CASSPTGQWAPYCEQYF. DNA of the CDR3: TGTGCTAGCAGCCCCACGGGACAGTGGGCCCCATATTGCGAGCAGTACTTC.

V is TRBV7-8 and J is TRBJ1-1, with 7 bases identical to TRBD1. This CDR3 has 19 residues. Germline assignment: CDR1 SGHVS and CDR2 FQNEAQ. The V and J ends lost 5 bases and 1 base, in that order; junction bases with no gene match: 19. The CDR3, as DNA: TGTGCCAGCAGCGCGAAGACCTCTGGGCAGGGGGGATGGAACACTGAAGCTTTCTTT. It is translated as CASSAKTSGQGGWNTEAFF.

This chain uses TRBV3-1 (or the pseudogene TRBV3-2) with TRBJ2-6; D is perhaps TRBD1 (6 bases). V was cut by 1 base and J by 1 base, with 17 bases left in between. The CDR3 has 19 residues. The germline V gene has CDR1 LGHDT and CDR2 YNNKEL (reference sequence). The CDR3: CASSQGAGRRGSGANVLTF. CDR3 sequence (DNA): TGTGCCAGCAGCCAAGGGGCAGGGCGTAGGGGGTCTGGGGCCAACGTCCTGACTTTC.

The CDR3 DNA follows: TGTGCCAGCAGTGAAAATACTGGAGTAGGTGGCTACACCTTC. Encoded protein: CASSENTGVGGYTF. The rearrangement joins TRBV6-4 to TRBJ1-2; D remains ambiguous. This CDR3 contains 14 residues. Looked up from germline, CDR1 is MRHNA and CDR2 is SNTAGT. Trimming removed 3 bases at V and 7 bases at J, with 15 bases between.

This clone was observed once. The V call is TRBV7-9, the J call TRBJ2-7; TRBD1 matches 9 bases. This CDR3 contains 15 residues. CDR1 SEHNR and CDR2 FQNEAQ come from the germline V gene (reference sequence). The ends lost 5 bases at V and 3 bases at J; junction bases unmatched: 8. This chain's CDR3 is CASSTKDRGYYEQYF. CDR3 sequence (DNA): TGTGCCAGCAGCACCAAGGACAGGGGTTACTACGAGCAGTACTTC. Together with reference TRBV7-9 and TRBJ2-7, the CDR3 gives the full variable domain: DTGVSQNPRHKITKRGQNVTFRCDPISEHNRLYWYRQTLGQGPEFLTYFQNEAQLEKSRLLSDRFSAERPKGSFSTLEIQRTEQGDSAMYLCASSTKDRGYYEQYFGPGTRLTVT.

The genes are TRBV6-5 and TRBJ1-3; D is possibly TRBD1 (5 bases). The V and J ends lost 4 bases and 3 bases respectively, with 10 bases between them. CDR3 length equals 14 residues. Germline V gene lookup returns CDR1 MNHEY and CDR2 SVGAGI. The CDR3 nucleotides read TGTGCCAGCAGTTCTCAGGGTTTTGGAAACACCATATATTTT. Its protein is CASSSQGFGNTIYF.

The chain employs TRBV3-1 (or the pseudogene TRBV3-2) and TRBJ1-1, with D possibly being TRBD1 (5 bases). V dropped 4 bases and J dropped 2 bases, with 11 bases sitting between them. This CDR3 is 14 amino acids long. In germline, CDR1 is LGHDT, CDR2 YNNKEL (reference sequence). The CDR3 reads CASSLHGTNTEAFF. In nucleotides, the CDR3 is TGTGCCAGCAGCCTTCACGGGACTAACACTGAAGCTTTCTTT.

V usage is TRBV5-5 and J usage is TRBJ2-1; the match to TRBD2 covers 9 bases. Germline V gene lookup returns CDR1 SGHKS and CDR2 YYEKEE (reference sequence). CDR3 length: 17 amino acids. V gave up 0 bases and J gave up 4 bases; unmatched junction bases: 8. CDR3 region: CASSLAPTSGPYNEQFF. In DNA, the CDR3 is TGTGCCAGCAGCTTGGCCCCGACTAGCGGCCCTTACAATGAGCAGTTCTTC.

The genes are TRBV18 and TRBJ1-1; no reliable D call. Germline values: CDR1 KGHSH, CDR2 LQKENI. The CDR3 length is 14 residues. The germline V and J ends were trimmed by 4 bases and 2 bases, with 11 bases remaining between them. CDR3 in DNA: TGTGCCAGCTCACTGACTGATTTCAACACTGAAGCTTTCTTT. It codes for CASSLTDFNTEAFF.

The CDR3: CASSYEEAGANVLTF. CDR3 nucleotides: TGTGCCAGCAGTTACGAGGAGGCGGGGGCCAACGTCCTGACTTTC. The chain recombines TRBV6-6 with TRBJ2-6, with a tentative D call TRBD2 (5 bases). V lost 2 bases, J lost 4 bases, and 9 bases lay in between. This CDR3 region has 15 residues. Germline V gene lookup returns CDR1 MNHNY and CDR2 SVGAGI (reference sequence).

This clone was detected once. The genes are TRBV7-2 and TRBJ1-2; weak D call: TRBD1 (5 bases). The CDR3 is 14 amino acids. Germline CDR1 is SGHTA and CDR2 is FQGNSA. V was cut by 5 bases and J by 4 bases, with 14 bases left in between. CDR3 coding DNA: TGTGCCAGCAGCGTCCGGGACGGGGGCTATGGCTACACCTTC. Its protein product is CASSVRDGGYGYTF.

The chain is built from TRBV7-9 and TRBJ1-6; D is perhaps TRBD1 (5 bases). The V gene's germline CDR1 is SEHNR and CDR2 FQNEAQ (reference sequence). This CDR3 contains 15 residues. The V end lost 5 bases, the J end lost 8 bases, and 16 bases lay between the germline ends. The CDR3 DNA reads TGTGCCAGCAGCCCCTCCGGGGGGGTGGATTCACCCCTCCACTTT. Encoded protein: CASSPSGGVDSPLHF.

V gene TRBV5-1 combines with J gene TRBJ2-6; D perhaps matches TRBD1 (6 bases). CDR1 and CDR2 from the germline V gene are SGHRS and YFSETQ. V dropped 0 bases and J dropped 2 bases, with 6 bases sitting between them. This CDR3 is 15 amino acids long. CDR3 region: CASSLDRAGANVLTF. The CDR3 DNA follows: TGCGCCAGCAGCTTGGACAGGGCTGGGGCCAACGTCCTGACTTTC.

The chain uses TRBV7-9 and TRBJ2-2; D is ambiguous. In germline, CDR1 is SEHNR, CDR2 FQNEAQ (reference sequence). The ends were cut back, 8 bases at V and 7 bases at J, with 17 bases in the middle. This CDR3 contains 14 residues. The CDR3 region is CASVLEMYGGELFF. DNA of the CDR3: TGTGCCAGCGTCCTAGAGATGTACGGCGGGGAGCTGTTTTTT.

This chain uses TRBV19 with TRBJ1-3; D gene uncertain. The germline V gene encodes CDR1 LNHDA and CDR2 SQIVND (reference sequence). Trimming left V 3 bases short and J 0 bases short, with 12 bases between. This CDR3 has 16 residues. This CDR3 reads CASSMPGSGSGNTIYF. CDR3 bases: TGTGCCAGTAGTATGCCGGGTTCCGGCTCTGGAAACACCATATATTTT.

J is TRBJ1-5 and V is TRBV6-5; D remains unclear. The V gene lost 8 bases and the J gene lost 0 bases, with 11 bases spanning the gap. The CDR3 loop spans 14 amino acids. CDR1 and CDR2 (germline): MNHEY, SVGAGI. The DNA for the CDR3 is TGTGCCAGCCAAACAGAACATAGCAATCAGCCCCAGCATTTT. It translates to CASQTEHSNQPQHF.

The CDR3 sequence: CASSQGGLSGNTIYF. The DNA of the CDR3 is TGTGCCAGCAGCCAAGGGGGCCTCTCTGGAAACACCATATATTTT. The chain carries TRBV4-2 and TRBJ1-3; tentatively, D is TRBD1 (5 bases). Germline-derived CDR1 and CDR2 are LGHNA and YNFKEQ. V shed 1 base and J shed 0 bases, with 7 bases lying between them. The CDR3 runs 15 residues.

About this clone itself: The same CDR3 also results from other DNA sequences found in this sample. The V gene is TRBV12-3 or TRBV12-4, the J gene TRBJ1-2; D is possibly TRBD1 (6 bases). The germline V and J ends were trimmed by 2 bases and 2 bases, with 6 bases remaining between them. The CDR3 runs 13 residues. CDR3 nucleotide sequence: TGTGCCAGCAGTTTACAGGGGAACTATGGCTACACCTTC. Amino acids: CASSLQGNYGYTF.

The chain is built from TRBV25-1 and TRBJ1-6; D unresolved. This CDR3 spans 17 amino acids. CDR1 is MGHDK, CDR2 SYGVNS, per germline. V was clipped by 0 bases and J by 0 bases, with 9 bases between them. As DNA, the CDR3 is TGTGCCAGCAGTGAATATCGGCGGAGCTCCTATAATTCACCCCTCCACTTT. Its translation is CASSEYRRSSYNSPLHF.

V is TRBV19 and J is TRBJ2-3; 9 bases align to TRBD1. The CDR3 is 12 residues long. V lost 5 bases and J lost 11; bases outside the gene matches: 5. Germline CDR1 reads LNHDA; CDR2 reads SQIVND (reference sequence). The DNA of the CDR3 is TGTGCCAGTAGTTTCAGGACAGGGGTGCAGTATTTT. Protein sequence: CASSFRTGVQYF.